Below are 25 T cell receptor beta chains sequenced from a single sample in a study of blood T cell repertoires in COVID-19. Produced via immunoSEQ multiplex PCR; TCRdb's table is partial and in-frame only. The sample yields some 14,000 clones, around 90% seen once. Material: peripheral blood. Receptor source: a woman between 65 and 79 years old in a cohort sampled during active or convalescent COVID-19.

The gene calls are TRBV5-1 and TRBJ2-3; the match to TRBD2 covers 9 bases. V trimming: 5 bases; J trimming: 1 base; junction bases outside the gene matches: 11. Germline CDR1 SGHRS, CDR2 YFSETQ. This CDR3 spans 17 amino acids. CDR3 in DNA: TGCGCCAGCAGTTCGCCGGCGGTAGCGGGGGGCACAGATACGCAGTATTTT. This gives the protein CASSSPAVAGGTDTQYF.

The chain links TRBV9 to TRBJ1-6; maybe TRBD1 (6 bases). The V gene lost 0 bases and the J gene lost 9 bases, with 10 bases spanning the gap. In germline, CDR1 is SGDLS, CDR2 YYNGEE. The CDR3 spans 14 residues. CDR3: CASSVAGAASPLHF. DNA of the CDR3: TGTGCCAGCAGCGTAGCAGGGGCCGCTTCACCCCTCCACTTT. Complete variable domain (other parts from reference TRBV9 and TRBJ1-6): DSGVTQTPKHLITATGQRVTLRCSPRSGDLSVYWYQQSLDQGLQFLIQYYNGEERAKGNILERFSAQQFPDLHSELNLSSLELGDSALYFCASSVAGAASPLHFGNGTRLTVT.

This clone was recorded only once. The V call is TRBV29-1, the J call TRBJ2-7; TRBD1 aligns across 7 bases. After removal of 0 bases from V and 5 bases from J, the junction contained 7 bases not matched to a gene. The germline V gene has CDR1 SQVTM and CDR2 ANQGSEA. This CDR3 spans 14 amino acids. The CDR3 loop is CSVEDRDSSNEQYF. The CDR3, as DNA: TGCAGCGTTGAAGACCGGGACAGCTCAAACGAGCAGTACTTC.

The gene calls are TRBV6-5 and TRBJ1-2; D is possibly TRBD1 (5 bases). CDR1 is MNHEY, CDR2 SVGAGI, per germline. Trimming stripped 10 bases from V and 0 bases from J, with 12 bases between. The CDR3 runs 13 residues. CDR3 nucleotide sequence: TGTGCCACCAGAAGGGGTACTAACTATGGCTACACCTTC. This gives the protein CATRRGTNYGYTF.

This clone was found a few times. The chain couples TRBV9 to TRBJ1-6, with 7 bases aligning to TRBD1. V was clipped by 3 bases and J by 10 bases; unmatched bases: 10. The length of the CDR3 is 15 residues. Germline CDR1 is SGDLS and CDR2 is YYNGEE. CDR3 sequence reads: CASSATQGRRSPLHF. CDR3 in DNA: TGTGCCAGCAGCGCGACACAGGGGAGGAGGTCACCCCTCCACTTT.

This clone was detected only once. The genes are TRBV30 and TRBJ1-1; the D gene is possibly TRBD1 (6 bases). This CDR3 is 13 amino acids long. Trimming removed 4 bases from V and 4 bases from J, with 13 bases in between. In germline, CDR1 is GTSNPN, CDR2 SVGIG (reference sequence). The CDR3 reads CAWTTGLVTEAFF. The CDR3 DNA is TGTGCCTGGACCACAGGGTTGGTCACTGAAGCTTTCTTT.

The chain combines TRBV30 with TRBJ1-6; 10 nucleotides align to TRBD1. The germline CDR1 and CDR2 sequences are GTSNPN and SVGIG (reference sequence). The CDR3 spans 17 residues. Losses at the gene ends were 3 bases for V and 7 bases for J; bases not matched to a gene: 12. CDR3 bases: TGTGCCTGGAGCGGGGCCCTCTGGGACAGGGGAAATTCACCCCTCCACTTT. Amino acid sequence: CAWSGALWDRGNSPLHF. The full variable domain, its missing parts supplied by reference TRBV30 and TRBJ1-6, is SQTIHQWPATLVQPVGSPLSLECTVEGTSNPNLYWYRQAAGRGLQLLFYSVGIGQISSEVPQNLSASRPQDRQFILSSKKLLLSDSGFYLCAWSGALWDRGNSPLHFGNGTRLTVT.

This clone was detected only once. The V and J genes are TRBV7-9 and TRBJ1-2, with 8 nucleotides matching TRBD1. CDR1 and CDR2 from the germline V gene are SEHNR and FQNEAQ (reference sequence). This CDR3 region has 13 residues. With 6 bases clipped from V and 8 bases from J, the junction kept 8 bases outside the gene matches. CDR3 amino acids: CASSFDRGGGYTF. In nucleotides, the CDR3 is TGTGCCAGCAGTTTTGACAGGGGTGGAGGCTACACCTTC.

The chain carries TRBV6-6 and TRBJ2-1; 9 positions agree with TRBD2. After removal of 5 bases from V and 2 bases from J, the junction contained 10 bases not matched to a gene. This CDR3 has 17 residues. Looked up from germline, CDR1 is MNHNY and CDR2 is SVGAGI (reference sequence). CDR3 residues: CASSPLGVAGAYNEQFF. The CDR3 region has the DNA TGTGCCAGCAGTCCCCTGGGGGTAGCGGGGGCCTACAATGAGCAGTTCTTC.

The rearrangement links TRBV24-1 to TRBJ1-2; TRBD1 might be the D (6 bases). The germline gives CDR1 KGHDR, CDR2 SFDVKD. The CDR3 covers 15 residues. Trimming removed 2 bases at V and 2 bases at J, with 11 bases between. This CDR3 reads CATSDSDGQNYGYTF. The CDR3 bases are TGTGCCACCAGTGATTCTGACGGACAGAACTATGGCTACACCTTC.

This clone was picked up one time. This chain connects TRBV3-1 (or the pseudogene TRBV3-2) to TRBJ2-5, with D possibly TRBD1 on 6 matching bases. The V and J ends lost 0 bases and 3 bases respectively, with 14 bases between them. Germline V gene data show CDR1 as LGHDT and CDR2 as YNNKEL (reference sequence). The CDR3 is made up of 16 amino acids. The CDR3 DNA is TGTGCCAGCAGCCAAGATCGAGGGACAATAAAAGAGACCCAGTACTTC. Translating gives CASSQDRGTIKETQYF.

This chain links TRBV28 with TRBJ2-7; a weak D match, TRBD1 (6 bases). V was trimmed by 2 bases and J by 3 bases, leaving 11 bases between them. Germline-derived CDR1 and CDR2 are MDHEN and SYDVKM. The CDR3 length is 14 residues. The CDR3 sequence is CASSLTRGGYEQYF. CDR3 nucleotide sequence: TGTGCCAGCAGTTTAACCAGGGGCGGCTACGAGCAGTACTTC.

The chain recombines TRBV5-5 with TRBJ1-5, with TRBD1 matching over 11 bases. The CDR3 is made up of 16 amino acids. With V trimmed by 4 bases and J by 3 bases, 6 bases remained unmatched. The germline gives CDR1 SGHKS, CDR2 YYEKEE (reference sequence). The DNA of the CDR3 is TGTGCCAGCAGCCCCCGGACAGGGGGCGTCAATCAGCCCCAGCATTTT. This codes for CASSPRTGGVNQPQHF.

The V gene is TRBV29-1, the J gene TRBJ2-5, with TRBD1 as a possible D gene (5 bases). The CDR3 is 13 residues long. V dropped 7 bases and J dropped 5 bases, with 17 bases sitting between them. Germline lookup yields CDR1 SQVTM and CDR2 ANQGSEA. The chain's CDR3 is CSAQLAGRETQYF. The CDR3 DNA reads TGCAGCGCCCAATTGGCAGGGCGGGAGACCCAGTACTTC.

The CDR3 nucleotides read TGCGCCAGCAGCTTGCTTGGGGGCCGGACAGTACGGACCTACGAGCAGTACTTC. Translation: CASSLLGGRTVRTYEQYF. V and J are TRBV5-1 and TRBJ2-7; a possible D gene is TRBD1 (6 bases). V shed 1 base and J shed 2 bases, with 22 bases lying between them. The V gene's germline CDR1 is SGHRS and CDR2 YFSETQ. The CDR3 totals 18 residues. Full variable domain (remainder filled in from reference TRBV5-1 and TRBJ2-7): KAGVTQTPRYLIKTRGQQVTLSCSPISGHRSVSWYQQTPGQGLQFLFEYFSETQRNKGNFPGRFSGRQFSNSRSEMNVSTLELGDSALYLCASSLLGGRTVRTYEQYFGPGTRLTVT.

Here the CDR3 DNA reads TGTGCCAGCAGTGGGGACAGGCTTAGCAATCAGCCCCAGCATTTT. Its protein product is CASSGDRLSNQPQHF. This chain links TRBV2 with TRBJ1-5; the match to TRBD1 covers 8 bases. Germline V CDR1 and CDR2: SNHLY, FYNNEI. The CDR3 is 15 amino acids. The trim removed 4 bases at V and 0 bases at J, leaving 2 bases unmatched.

This chain links TRBV6-5 with TRBJ1-2; possibly TRBD1 for D (6 bases). The CDR3 length is 14 residues. Germline V lookup: CDR1 MNHEY, CDR2 SVGAGI. Deletions cut 7 bases from V and 4 bases from J, with 16 bases between. CDR3: CASTRDISSYGYTF. CDR3 nucleotides: TGTGCCAGCACCCGGGACATATCCAGCTATGGCTACACCTTC.

The J gene is TRBJ2-1, the V gene TRBV27; 13 bases align to TRBD2. This CDR3 has 19 residues. With V trimmed by 5 bases and J by 2 bases, 12 bases remained unmatched. Germline lookup yields CDR1 MNHEY and CDR2 SMNVEV (reference sequence). The CDR3 bases are TGTGCCAGCAGTCCCCGACAACCACTAGCGGGGGGGCCCTACAATGAGCAGTTCTTC. It yields the protein CASSPRQPLAGGPYNEQFF.

The V and J genes are TRBV7-2 and TRBJ2-5; 8 bases agree with TRBD2. With V trimmed by 8 bases and J by 5 bases, 7 bases remained unmatched. In germline, CDR1 is SGHTA, CDR2 FQGNSA. The CDR3 spans 13 residues. CDR3 sequence reads: CASGDSGVETQYF. Here the CDR3 DNA reads TGTGCCAGCGGGGATAGCGGGGTGGAGACCCAGTACTTC.

This clone was detected once. The rearrangement joins TRBV11-2 to TRBJ1-1, with 7 bases fitting TRBD1. V trimming: 1 base; J trimming: 0 bases; junction bases outside the gene matches: 8. The CDR3 runs to 17 residues. Germline-derived CDR1 and CDR2 are SGHAT and FQNNGV. The CDR3 nucleotides read TGTGCCAGCAGCTTAGGCAGGGGACAGATCATGAACACTGAAGCTTTCTTT. Translated, it gives CASSLGRGQIMNTEAFF.

This clone appeared a single time. The rearrangement links TRBV2 to TRBJ2-5; 8 positions match TRBD2. Germline-derived CDR1 and CDR2 are SNHLY and FYNNEI. The trim removed 6 bases at V and 5 bases at J, leaving 14 bases unmatched. The CDR3 extends over 16 amino acids. The CDR3 DNA reads as TGTGCCAGCAGCGGCCCCAAGGTAGCGGGGCTGGAGACCCAGTACTTC. As protein: CASSGPKVAGLETQYF.

The chain links TRBV30 to TRBJ1-2, with D hard to call. The CDR3 totals 13 residues. Trimming removed 0 bases at V and 1 base at J, with 6 bases between. Germline V gives CDR1 GTSNPN, CDR2 SVGIG (reference sequence). The CDR3: CAWSVPLNYGYTF. CDR3 DNA sequence: TGTGCCTGGAGTGTCCCTCTTAACTATGGCTACACCTTC.

DNA for the CDR3: TGCGCCAGCCACCCCCTAGCGGGGGCGAACACCGGGGAGCTGTTTTTT. Translation gives CASHPLAGANTGELFF. J is TRBJ2-2 and V is TRBV5-1; 10 bases line up with TRBD2. In germline, CDR1 is SGHRS, CDR2 YFSETQ. The CDR3 covers 16 residues. Trimming at V came to 7 bases and at J to 0 bases, leaving 6 bases not matched to a gene.

V and J are TRBV29-1 and TRBJ2-2; 8 nucleotides match TRBD1. In germline, CDR1 is SQVTM, CDR2 ANQGSEA. V trimming: 6 bases; J trimming: 1 base; junction bases outside the gene matches: 7. The length of the CDR3 is 15 residues. The CDR3 coding sequence is TGCAGCGTGAAGACCGGGACAGGGAACACCGGGGAGCTGTTTTTT. Translating gives CSVKTGTGNTGELFF.

This rearrangement joins TRBV21-1 to TRBJ1-4; TRBD1, as called in the table, went unchecked against the DNA. TRBV21-1 is reported as a pseudogene. This CDR3 has 23 amino acids. CDR3 loop: CASSKAPRRSGMDRGPSEEKLFF. CDR3 DNA sequence: TGTGCCAGCAGCAAAGCGCCGAGGAGATCCGGTATGGACAGGGGGCCCTCGGAGGAAAAACTGTTTTTT.